This T cell receptor beta chain was profiled in a study of blood T cells in healthy people across ages. A second PCR, run for about 7 to 11 cycles, used a sample-barcoded 5' primer plus a J-beta primer mix. TCRdb redid the calling of the 5' RACE reads with MiXCR, one entry per CDR3 protein. Found here are about 1.8 million distinct CDR3 sequences, 49% of them singletons; the top ten hold less than 2.5%. Study observations and caveats: Percentage of naive T cells showed a strong correlation with TCR beta diversity.

On this clonotype itself: Its antigen is currently unknown.

They isolated at least 6.5 million PBMCs from each sample. The junction had 13 bases not matched to a gene; V was cut back by 10 bases and J by 6 bases. Germline lookup yields CDR1 MNHEY and CDR2 SVGEGT. The CDR3 runs 14 residues. The sequence was obtained from a woman aged 40 to 50 in good health. Sequences were obtained from blood. This sequence joins TRBV6-2 or TRBV6-3 and TRBJ2-3; the match to TRBD2 covers 7 bases. CDR3 sequence reads: CAIHPGGSRDTQYF. DNA for the CDR3: TGTGCCATCCACCCGGGGGGATCGAGGGATACGCAGTATTTT.